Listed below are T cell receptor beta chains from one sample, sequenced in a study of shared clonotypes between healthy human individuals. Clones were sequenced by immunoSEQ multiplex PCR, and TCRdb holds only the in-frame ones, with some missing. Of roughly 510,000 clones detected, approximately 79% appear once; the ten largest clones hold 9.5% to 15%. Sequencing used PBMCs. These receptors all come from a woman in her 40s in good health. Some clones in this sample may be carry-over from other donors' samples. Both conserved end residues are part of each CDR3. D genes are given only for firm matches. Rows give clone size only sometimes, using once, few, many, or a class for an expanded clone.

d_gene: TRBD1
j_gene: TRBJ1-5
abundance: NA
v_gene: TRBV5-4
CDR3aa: CASSLGQGIDQPQHF
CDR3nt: TGTGCCAGCAGCTTGGGACAGGGGATTGATCAGCCCCAGCATTTT

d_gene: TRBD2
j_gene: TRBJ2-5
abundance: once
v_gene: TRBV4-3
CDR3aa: CASSQDWGGFLETQYF
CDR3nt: TGCGCCAGCAGCCAAGACTGGGGGGGATTTCTAGAGACCCAGTACTTC

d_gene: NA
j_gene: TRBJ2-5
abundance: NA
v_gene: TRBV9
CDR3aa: CASSVGAAGDLQETQYF
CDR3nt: TGTGCCAGCAGCGTAGGAGCGGCAGGGGATCTTCAAGAGACCCAGTACTTC

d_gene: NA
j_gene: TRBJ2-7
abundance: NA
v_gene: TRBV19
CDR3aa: CASSPSGIRAEQYF
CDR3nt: TGTGCCAGTAGTCCCTCGGGAATTCGAGCCGAGCAGTACTTC

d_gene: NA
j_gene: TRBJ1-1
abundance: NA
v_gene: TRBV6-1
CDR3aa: CASSEGQLGDTEAFF
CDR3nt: TGTGCCAGCAGTGAAGGGCAGCTTGGGGACACTGAAGCTTTCTTT

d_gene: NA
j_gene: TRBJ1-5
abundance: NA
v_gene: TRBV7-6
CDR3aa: CASSLDGSDQPQHF
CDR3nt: TGTGCCAGCAGCTTAGACGGGTCGGATCAGCCCCAGCATTTT

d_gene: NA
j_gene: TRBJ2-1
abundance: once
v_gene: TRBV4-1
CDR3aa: CASSQPLVALNEQFF
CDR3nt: TGCGCCAGCAGCCAACCATTAGTTGCGCTCAATGAGCAGTTCTTC

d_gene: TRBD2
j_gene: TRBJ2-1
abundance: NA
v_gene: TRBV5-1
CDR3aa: CASSLVASGAGYNEQFF
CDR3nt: TGCGCCAGCAGCTTGGTTGCTAGCGGGGCCGGCTACAATGAGCAGTTCTTC

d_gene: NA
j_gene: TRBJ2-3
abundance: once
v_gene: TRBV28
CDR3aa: CASSFAGVPTDTQYF
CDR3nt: TGTGCCAGCAGTTTTGCAGGGGTCCCCACAGATACGCAGTATTTT

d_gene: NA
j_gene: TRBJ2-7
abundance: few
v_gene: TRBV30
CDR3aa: CAWSRRGYEQYF
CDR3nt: TGTGCCTGGAGTAGGAGGGGATACGAGCAGTACTTC

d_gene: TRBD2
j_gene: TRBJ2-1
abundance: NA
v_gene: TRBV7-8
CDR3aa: CASSRRGLARDEQFF
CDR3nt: TGTGCCAGCAGCCGCCGGGGACTAGCTCGCGACGAGCAGTTCTTC

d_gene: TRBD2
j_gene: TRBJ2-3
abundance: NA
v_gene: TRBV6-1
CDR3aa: CASSEQSSGSDTQYF
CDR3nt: TGTGCCAGCAGTGAACAGTCTAGCGGGAGTGATACGCAGTATTTT

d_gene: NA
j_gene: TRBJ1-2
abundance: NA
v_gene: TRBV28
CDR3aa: CASSSPQGVLRGYTF
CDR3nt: TGTGCCAGCAGTTCTCCACAAGGGGTGTTGCGAGGCTACACCTTC

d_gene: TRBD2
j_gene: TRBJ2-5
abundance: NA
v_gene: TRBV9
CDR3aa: CASSVGGGYSGETQYF
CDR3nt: TGTGCCAGCAGCGTAGGGGGAGGGTACTCCGGAGAGACCCAGTACTTC

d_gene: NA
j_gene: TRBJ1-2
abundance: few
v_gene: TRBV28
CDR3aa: CASSRTGRSIDGYTF
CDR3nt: TGTGCCAGCAGTCGAACCGGACGGAGTATCGATGGCTACACCTTC

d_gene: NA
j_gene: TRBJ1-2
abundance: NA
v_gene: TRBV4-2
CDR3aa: CASSQEKSNYGYTF
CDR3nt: TGTGCCAGCAGCCAAGAAAAAAGTAACTATGGCTACACCTTC

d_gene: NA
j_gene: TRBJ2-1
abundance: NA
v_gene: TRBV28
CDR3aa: CASSSNGNEQFF
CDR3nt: TGTGCCAGCAGTTCTAATGGGAATGAGCAGTTCTTC

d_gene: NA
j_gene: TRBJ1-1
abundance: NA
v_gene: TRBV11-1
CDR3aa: CASSLGGLNTEAFF
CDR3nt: TGTGCCAGCAGCTTAGGCGGCCTAAACACTGAAGCTTTCTTT

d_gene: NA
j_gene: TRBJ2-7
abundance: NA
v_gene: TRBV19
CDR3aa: CASSILKGQGRDEQYF
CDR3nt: TGTGCCAGTAGTATTCTTAAGGGGCAGGGGAGAGACGAGCAGTACTTC

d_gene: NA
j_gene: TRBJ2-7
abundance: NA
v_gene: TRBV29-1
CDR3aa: CSVVAGAGTEQYF
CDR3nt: TGCAGCGTTGTGGCGGGGGCCGGGACCGAGCAGTACTTC

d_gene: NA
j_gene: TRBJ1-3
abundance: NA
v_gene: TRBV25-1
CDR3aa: CASSEYGIGDSGNTIYF
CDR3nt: TGTGCCAGCAGTGAATATGGGATAGGCGACTCTGGAAACACCATATATTTT

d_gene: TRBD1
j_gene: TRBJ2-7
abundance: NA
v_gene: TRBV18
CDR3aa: CASSRRQGEQYF
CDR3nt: TGTGCCAGCTCACGGAGACAGGGCGAGCAGTACTTC